The next 12 T cell receptor beta chains were all read from a single sample in a study of blood T cell repertoires in COVID-19. The assay was immunoSEQ multiplex PCR, and TCRdb's table has in-frame clones only and misses some. The sample yields tens of thousands of clones, around 93% seen once. The sequencing input was peripheral blood. Every receptor here comes from a woman aged 55-75 years with active or convalescent COVID-19.

The chain carries TRBV3-1 (or the pseudogene TRBV3-2) and TRBJ2-3; D remains unclear. CDR1 is LGHDT and CDR2 is YNNKEL in the germline V gene (reference sequence). The CDR3 is 17 amino acids. With 0 bases removed from V and 5 bases from J, the gap between germline ends came to 18 bases. CDR3 in DNA: TGTGCCAGCAGCCAAGAAACTGGAAGTCAAGGAGTAGATACGCAGTATTTT. Its protein product is CASSQETGSQGVDTQYF.

The chain uses TRBV25-1 and TRBJ1-2; 7 bases agree with TRBD1. Germline trimming cut 6 bases from V and 6 bases from J; bases unmatched to any gene: 16. The CDR3 spans 16 residues. Germline CDR1 is MGHDK and CDR2 is SYGVNS. CDR3 nucleotides: TGTGCCAGCAGCTCCACCTCCGAACAGGGGTTCAATGGCTACACCTTC. It specifies CASSSTSEQGFNGYTF.

This chain connects TRBV27 to TRBJ2-2; 7 bases agree with TRBD2. The V segment lost 8 bases and the J segment 7 bases; nucleotides outside the gene matches: 7. The CDR3 runs to 13 residues. CDR1 is MNHEY and CDR2 is SMNVEV in the germline V gene (reference sequence). The CDR3 sequence: CASSKGGVGELFF. DNA for the CDR3: TGTGCCAGCTCAAAGGGAGGGGTCGGGGAGCTGTTTTTT.

The table lists this clone with a count of one. The chain links TRBV11-3 to TRBJ2-3; TRBD2 aligns across 9 bases. After removal of 5 bases from V and 1 base from J, the junction contained 4 bases not matched to a gene. Germline V CDR1 and CDR2: SGHNT, YENEEA. The CDR3 runs to 15 residues. The CDR3: CASSLSSGGTDTQYF. CDR3 nucleotide sequence: TGTGCCAGCAGCCTTTCTAGCGGGGGCACAGATACGCAGTATTTT.

This chain connects TRBV25-1 to TRBJ1-1, with no clear D. This CDR3 spans 12 amino acids. V dropped 1 base and J dropped 4 bases, with 4 bases sitting between them. Germline V CDR1 and CDR2: MGHDK, SYGVNS. The CDR3 spells CASSELSTEAFF. CDR3 DNA sequence: TGTGCCAGCAGTGAATTGAGCACTGAAGCTTTCTTT.

V usage is TRBV11-3 and J usage is TRBJ1-1; D is perhaps TRBD1 (5 bases). CDR3 length equals 12 residues. CDR1 and CDR2 from the germline V gene are SGHNT and YENEEA. V lost 5 bases, J lost 8 bases, and 12 bases lay in between. CDR3: CASSRSGGEAFF. The DNA for the CDR3 is TGTGCCAGCAGCCGCAGCGGGGGGGAAGCTTTCTTT.

This chain joins TRBV6-5 and TRBJ2-1; the match to TRBD1 covers 9 bases. Unmatched junction bases numbered 8, after V lost 7 bases and J lost 7 bases. The CDR3 is made up of 14 amino acids. Germline CDR1 is MNHEY and CDR2 is SVGAGI. The CDR3 DNA reads as TGTGCCAGCAATAGGGGACAGGGTACGAATGAGCAGTTCTTC. Translated: CASNRGQGTNEQFF.

V usage is TRBV6-5 and J usage is TRBJ2-3; 10 bases agree with TRBD1. In germline, CDR1 is MNHEY, CDR2 SVGAGI. J was trimmed by 6 bases and V by 2 bases; bases with no gene match: 5. CDR3 size: 15 residues. This chain's CDR3 is CASSYGQGVPDTQYF. The DNA of the CDR3 is TGTGCCAGCAGTTACGGACAGGGGGTGCCGGATACGCAGTATTTT.

The gene calls are TRBV7-3 and TRBJ2-3, with D tentatively TRBD1 (6 bases). CDR3 length equals 13 residues. The germline V and J ends were trimmed by 5 bases and 1 base, with 7 bases remaining between them. Germline assignment: CDR1 SGHTA and CDR2 FQGTGA. CDR3: CASSPGGTDTQYF. CDR3 DNA sequence: TGTGCCAGCAGCCCAGGGGGCACAGATACGCAGTATTTT.

This clone was observed a single time. The rearrangement links TRBV5-1 to TRBJ1-4; 8 bases agree with TRBD1. Germline V gene data show CDR1 as SGHRS and CDR2 as YFSETQ. Trimming took 5 bases from V and 8 from J; bases not matched to a gene: 8. The CDR3 spans 14 residues. The CDR3 DNA is TGCGCCAGCAGATTAGGACAGGGCGGGGAAAAACTGTTTTTT. The encoded protein is CASRLGQGGEKLFF. The entire variable domain, with the rest obtained from reference TRBV5-1 and TRBJ1-4, is as follows: KAGVTQTPRYLIKTRGQQVTLSCSPISGHRSVSWYQQTPGQGLQFLFEYFSETQRNKGNFPGRFSGRQFSNSRSEMNVSTLELGDSALYLCASRLGQGGEKLFFGSGTQLSVL.

The CDR3 here is CARTRSGFSTDTQYF. CDR3 sequence (DNA): TGTGCCCGCACCCGTAGCGGATTTAGCACAGATACGCAGTATTTT. V is TRBV30 and J is TRBJ2-3; TRBD2 might be the D (6 bases). The CDR3 is 15 amino acids. V was cut by 8 bases and J by 0 bases, with 18 bases left in between. Looked up from germline, CDR1 is GTSNPN and CDR2 is SVGIG (reference sequence).

The gene calls are TRBV18 and TRBJ1-3; weak D call: TRBD1 (6 bases). Germline V lookup: CDR1 KGHSH, CDR2 LQKENI. The CDR3 covers 21 residues. V lost 3 bases, J lost 7 bases, and 34 bases lay in between. The CDR3 protein is CASSPQSDRNKLRVTQNTIYF. The CDR3 DNA reads TGTGCCAGCTCACCTCAATCTGACAGGAATAAGCTCCGAGTAACGCAGAACACCATATATTTT.